The 21 T cell receptor beta chains listed next were all sequenced from one sample in a study of blood T cells in healthy people across ages. The second PCR ran about 6 to 12 cycles with a sample-barcoded 5' primer and J-beta primers. In TCRdb, the 5' RACE reads were re-called with MiXCR into one record per CDR3 protein. The sample lists about 800,000 distinct CDR3 sequences; roughly 25% were seen once. The same sample was also used in a study of T cells of mothers and their children.

The source material was blood. The receptors here all came from a boy between 10 and 17 years old in good health.

This clonotype was counted a few times. The J gene is TRBJ2-3, the V gene TRBV6-5; TRBD1 agrees at 10 bases. Germline V CDR1 and CDR2: MNHEY, SVGAGI. V lost 7 bases to trimming and J lost 5 bases; unmatched junction nucleotides: 9. The CDR3 totals 15 residues. In nucleotides, the CDR3 is TGTGCCAGCACTGACGCGGGACAGGGGTTAGATACGCAGTATTTT. It codes for CASTDAGQGLDTQYF.

The chain has TRBV29-1 and TRBJ1-2; TRBD1 might be the D (6 bases). Germline lookup yields CDR1 SQVTM and CDR2 ANQGSEA. The CDR3 length is 13 residues. Trimming took off 4 bases at V and 2 bases at J, with 11 bases between the two ends. The chain's CDR3 is CSVARGQNYGYTF. The CDR3 DNA sequence: TGCAGCGTTGCGAGAGGACAGAACTATGGCTACACCTTC.

A word on this clonotype: Just one base apart from a much larger clone, this may be a read error. This chain connects TRBV12-3 or TRBV12-4 to TRBJ1-5; D gene unclear. This CDR3 has 14 residues. V was trimmed by 4 bases and J by 0 bases, leaving 7 bases between them. DNA for the CDR3: TGTGCCAGCAGTTACGACTATAGCAATCAGCCCCAGCATTTT. Translation gives CASSYDYSNQPQHF.

The table lists this clonotype with a few counts. The gene calls are TRBV12-3 or TRBV12-4 and TRBJ2-5, with D unclear. V was clipped by 6 bases and J by 0 bases, with 11 bases between them. The CDR3 is 14 residues long. The DNA of the CDR3 is TGTGCCAGCAGACTGGGAAAGTACCAAGAGACCCAGTACTTC. Translation: CASRLGKYQETQYF.

The gene calls are TRBV4-1 and TRBJ2-5; the D is unclear. The last part of the DNA fits TRBJ2-7 better; the J call may be wrong. The germline V gene has CDR1 MGHRA and CDR2 YSYEKL. The CDR3 has 15 amino acids. CDR3 sequence reads: CASSQVHSSSYEQYF. The DNA for the CDR3 is TGCGCCAGCAGCCAAGTACACAGTTCCTCCTACGAGCAGTACTTC.

This clonotype was detected only a few times. CDR3 sequence (DNA): TGCAGTGCTAGGGGGGGTCGCAATGCATACGAGCAGTACTTC. This translates into CSARGGRNAYEQYF. The chain has TRBV20-1 and TRBJ2-1; D perhaps matches TRBD2 (6 bases). With the DNA end fitting TRBJ2-7 better, the J assignment may be wrong. The CDR3 sequence is 14 residues long. CDR1 DFQATT and CDR2 SNEGSKA come from the germline V gene (reference sequence).

In its sample, this clonotype was seen a few times. The chain carries TRBV28 and TRBJ1-4; weak D call: TRBD1 (6 bases). V lost 6 bases and J 4 bases, leaving 12 bases between the germline ends. The CDR3 has 14 amino acids. The V gene's germline CDR1 is MDHEN and CDR2 SYDVKM. CDR3 sequence: CASRGAPGNEKLFF. In DNA, the CDR3 is TGTGCCAGCAGGGGGGCCCCCGGTAATGAAAAACTGTTTTTT.

The genes are TRBV3-1 and TRBJ1-6, with a weak D call TRBD1 (5 bases). The germline V gene encodes CDR1 LGHDT and CDR2 YNNKEL (reference sequence). Trimming took 1 base from V and 0 from J, leaving 13 bases between them. CDR3 length: 18 amino acids. The CDR3: CASSQGGLGGSYNSPLHF. As DNA, the CDR3 is TGTGCCAGCAGCCAAGGGGGGTTAGGTGGCTCCTATAATTCACCCCTCCACTTT. Drawing the rest from reference TRBV3-1 and TRBJ1-6, the complete variable domain is DTAVSQTPKYLVTQMGNDKSIKCEQNLGHDTMYWYKQDSKKFLKIMFSYNNKELIINETVPNRFSPKSPDKAHLNLHINSLELGDSAVYFCASSQGGLGGSYNSPLHFGNGTRLTVT.

V is TRBV7-9 and J is TRBJ2-3; D ambiguous. Germline V gene lookup returns CDR1 SEHNR and CDR2 FQNEAQ (reference sequence). Between the trimmed V and J ends, which lost 1 base and 1 base, there was a span of 9 bases. This CDR3 region has 15 residues. The CDR3 loop is CASSLVRTGTDTQYF. CDR3 nucleotides: TGTGCCAGCAGCTTAGTAAGGACCGGCACAGATACGCAGTATTTT.

This chain connects TRBV7-9 to TRBJ2-7; TRBD1 aligns across 7 bases. The CDR3 extends over 15 amino acids. Germline CDR1 SEHNR, CDR2 FQNEAQ (reference sequence). The J segment lost 2 bases and the V segment lost 5 bases, leaving 9 bases of the junction unmatched. The DNA of the CDR3 is TGTGCCAGCAGCCCCGGAAGACAGGGCACCTACGAGCAGTACTTC. This encodes CASSPGRQGTYEQYF.

The chain has TRBV20-1 and TRBJ2-1, with a possible D match to TRBD2 (6 bases). CDR1 is DFQATT, CDR2 SNEGSKA, per germline (reference sequence). V was trimmed by 0 bases and J by 4 bases, leaving 13 bases between them. This CDR3 contains 15 residues. CDR3 loop: CSARDFERVYNEQFF. The CDR3 bases are TGCAGTGCTAGAGATTTCGAGCGGGTATACAATGAGCAGTTCTTC.

The gene calls are TRBV11-3 and TRBJ2-7, with 8 bases aligning to TRBD2. Germline loops: CDR1 SGHNT, CDR2 YENEEA. With 5 bases clipped from V and 5 bases from J, the junction kept 8 bases outside the gene matches. This CDR3 contains 14 residues. The CDR3 is CASSHRTSPDEQYF. CDR3 bases: TGTGCCAGCAGCCACCGGACTAGCCCCGACGAGCAGTACTTC.

This clonotype was picked up a small number of times. The chain combines TRBV20-1 with TRBJ1-4; tentative D call: TRBD1 (6 bases). Germline CDR1 DFQATT, CDR2 SNEGSKA (reference sequence). The CDR3 is 16 amino acids. V was pared by 3 bases and J by 5 bases, with 19 bases between. CDR3 region: CSARDIWGAGNEKLFF. CDR3 coding DNA: TGCAGTGCTAGGGATATTTGGGGGGCTGGCAATGAAAAACTGTTTTTT.

The chain joins TRBV10-3 to TRBJ2-1, with 8 bases fitting TRBD2. Per the germline V gene, CDR1 is ENHRY and CDR2 is SYGVKD. Unmatched junction bases numbered 7, after V lost 1 base and J lost 8 bases. The CDR3 is made up of 15 amino acids. The CDR3 bases are TGTGCCATCAGTGAGTTGAGCGGGGGTTTGTATGAGCAGTTCTTC. Translated: CAISELSGGLYEQFF.

V and J are TRBV29-1 and TRBJ2-1; TRBD2 agrees at 9 bases. The CDR3 covers 15 residues. V shed 5 bases and J 9 bases; nucleotides not matched to a gene: 14. In germline, CDR1 is SQVTM, CDR2 ANQGSEA. CDR3 sequence: CSVRSSLAGVTEQFF. CDR3 nucleotide sequence: TGCAGCGTTAGATCTTCTTTAGCGGGAGTCACTGAGCAGTTCTTC.

This clonotype was seen only a few times. CDR3 region: CASSEVSVGGNEQFF. As DNA, the CDR3 is TGTGCCAGCAGTGAGGTTTCGGTAGGTGGGAATGAGCAGTTCTTC. The V and J genes are TRBV2 and TRBJ2-1; D is unclear. This CDR3 spans 15 amino acids. Looked up from germline, CDR1 is SNHLY and CDR2 is FYNNEI. The V gene lost 3 bases and the J gene lost 7 bases, with 16 bases spanning the gap.

This clonotype has just a few counts. The chain employs TRBV7-8 and TRBJ1-5, with a weak D call TRBD1 (6 bases). The CDR3 totals 14 residues. Germline values: CDR1 SGHVS, CDR2 FQNEAQ. V lost 4 bases and J lost 7, with 14 bases in between. The CDR3 nucleotides are TGTGCCAGCAGCTGGACAGCGGCGGAACAGCCCCAGCATTTT. Protein: CASSWTAAEQPQHF.

J is TRBJ2-5 and V is TRBV7-6; weak D call: TRBD1 (5 bases). Germline V gene data show CDR1 as SGHVS and CDR2 as FNYEAQ. The CDR3 totals 16 residues. Trimming shortened V by 1 base and J by 2 bases, and 14 bases separated the two germline ends. The CDR3 spells CASSLVGPGEQETQYF. CDR3 DNA: TGTGCCAGCAGCTTAGTGGGGCCCGGAGAACAAGAGACCCAGTACTTC. Drawing the rest from reference TRBV7-6 and TRBJ2-5, the complete variable domain is GAGVSQSPRYKVTKRGQDVALRCDPISGHVSLYWYRQALGQGPEFLTYFNYEAQQDKSGLPNDRFSAERPEGSISTLTIQRTEQRDSAMYRCASSLVGPGEQETQYFGPGTRLLVL.

This clonotype was recorded a few times. The J gene is TRBJ1-3, the V gene TRBV25-1, with D unresolved. The V and J ends lost 3 bases and 3 bases respectively, with 3 bases between them. There are 12 residues in the CDR3. Looked up from germline, CDR1 is MGHDK and CDR2 is SYGVNS. CDR3 amino acids: CASSDYGNTIYF. DNA for the CDR3: TGTGCCAGCAGTGACTATGGAAACACCATATATTTT.

This clonotype was found once. V usage is TRBV7-2 and J usage is TRBJ2-7, with D possibly TRBD1 on 6 matching bases. The CDR3 extends over 15 amino acids. The ends were cut back, 5 bases at V and 2 bases at J, with 16 bases in the middle. CDR1 and CDR2 (germline): SGHTA, FQGNSA. CDR3 sequence: CASSKTGIGAYEQYF. The CDR3 DNA follows: TGTGCCAGCAGCAAAACAGGGATAGGAGCCTACGAGCAGTACTTC. Full variable domain (outside the CDR3, taken from reference TRBV7-2 and TRBJ2-7): GAGVSQSPSNKVTEKGKDVELRCDPISGHTALYWYRQSLGQGLEFLIYFQGNSAPDKSGLPSDRFSAERTGGSVSTLTIQRTQQEDSAVYLCASSKTGIGAYEQYFGPGTRLTVT.

The chain carries TRBV5-1 and TRBJ2-5; no firm D call. Germline CDR1 reads SGHRS; CDR2 reads YFSETQ. This CDR3 has 14 amino acids. Trimming removed 5 bases from V and 1 base from J, with 12 bases in between. CDR3 nucleotide sequence: TGCGCCAGCAGACCCACGAATGTCCAAGAGACCCAGTACTTC. This gives the protein CASRPTNVQETQYF.